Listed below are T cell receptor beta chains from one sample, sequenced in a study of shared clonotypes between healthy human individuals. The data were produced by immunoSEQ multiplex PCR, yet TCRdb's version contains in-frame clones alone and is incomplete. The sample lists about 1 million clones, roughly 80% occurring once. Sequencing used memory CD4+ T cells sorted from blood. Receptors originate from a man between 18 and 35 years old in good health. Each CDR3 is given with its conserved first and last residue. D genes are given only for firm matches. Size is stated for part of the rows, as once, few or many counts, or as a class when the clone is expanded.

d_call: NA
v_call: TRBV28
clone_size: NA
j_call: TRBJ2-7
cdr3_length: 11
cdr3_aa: CASNAGSEQYF
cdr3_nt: TGTGCCAGCAACGCGGGTAGCGAGCAGTACTTC

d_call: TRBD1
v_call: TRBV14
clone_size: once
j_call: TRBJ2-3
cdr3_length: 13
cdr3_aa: CASSWTGSDTQYF
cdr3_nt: TGTGCCAGCAGCTGGACAGGGTCAGATACGCAGTATTTT

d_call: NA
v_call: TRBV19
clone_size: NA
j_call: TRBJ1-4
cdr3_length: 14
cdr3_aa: CASRGGGSGEKLFF
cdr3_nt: TGTGCCAGTAGGGGAGGAGGGAGCGGTGAAAAACTGTTTTTT

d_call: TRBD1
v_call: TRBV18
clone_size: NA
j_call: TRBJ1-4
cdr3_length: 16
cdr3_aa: CASSFATGATNEKLFF
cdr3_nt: TGTGCCAGCTCGTTCGCTACAGGGGCAACTAATGAAAAACTGTTTTTT

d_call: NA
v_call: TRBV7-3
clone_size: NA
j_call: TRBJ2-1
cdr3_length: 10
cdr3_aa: CASNYNEQFF
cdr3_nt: TGTGCCAGCAACTACAATGAGCAGTTCTTC

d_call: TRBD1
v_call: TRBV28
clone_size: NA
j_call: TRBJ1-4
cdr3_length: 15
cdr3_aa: CASRGAGQGNEKLFF
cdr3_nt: TGTGCCAGCAGGGGGGCCGGACAGGGTAATGAAAAACTGTTTTTT

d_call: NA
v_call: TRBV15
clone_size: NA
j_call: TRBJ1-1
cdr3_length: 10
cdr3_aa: CPLRPYEAFF
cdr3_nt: TGCCCACTCCGGCCCTATGAAGCTTTCTTT

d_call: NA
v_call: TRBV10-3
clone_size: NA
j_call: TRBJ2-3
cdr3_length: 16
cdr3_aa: CAISDLAGQSTDTQYF
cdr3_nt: TGTGCCATCAGTGATCTGGCAGGGCAGAGCACAGATACGCAGTATTTT

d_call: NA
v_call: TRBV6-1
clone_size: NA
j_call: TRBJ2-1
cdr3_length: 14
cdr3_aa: CASSVRYPYNEQFF
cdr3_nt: TGTGCCAGCAGTGTTAGGTATCCCTACAATGAGCAGTTCTTC

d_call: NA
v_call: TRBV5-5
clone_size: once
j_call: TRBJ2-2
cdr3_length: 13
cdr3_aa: CASSTFDVGELFF
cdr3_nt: TGTGCCAGCAGCACCTTCGACGTAGGGGAGCTGTTTTTT

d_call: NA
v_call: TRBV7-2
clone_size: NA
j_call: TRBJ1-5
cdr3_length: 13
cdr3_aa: CASSPEGGQPQHF
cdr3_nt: TGTGCCAGCAGCCCAGAGGGGGGTCAGCCCCAGCATTTT

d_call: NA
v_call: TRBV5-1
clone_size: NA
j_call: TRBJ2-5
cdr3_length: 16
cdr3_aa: CASSEGLAFYQETQYF
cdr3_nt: TGCGCCAGCAGTGAGGGGTTAGCATTTTACCAAGAGACCCAGTACTTC

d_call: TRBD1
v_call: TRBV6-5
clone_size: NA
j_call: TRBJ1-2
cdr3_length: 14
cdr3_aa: CASSAPGQTSPCTF
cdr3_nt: TGTGCCAGCAGTGCACCGGGACAGACCTCCCCCTGCACCTTC

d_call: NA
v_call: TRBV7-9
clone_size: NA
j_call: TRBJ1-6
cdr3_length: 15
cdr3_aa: CASSLYWGSNSPLHF
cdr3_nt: TGTGCCAGCAGCTTATACTGGGGCTCTAATTCACCCCTCCACTTT

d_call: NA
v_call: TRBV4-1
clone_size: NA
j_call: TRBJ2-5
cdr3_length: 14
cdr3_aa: CASSQDRVLETQYF
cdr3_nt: TGCGCCAGCAGCCAAGACAGGGTCCTAGAGACCCAGTACTTC

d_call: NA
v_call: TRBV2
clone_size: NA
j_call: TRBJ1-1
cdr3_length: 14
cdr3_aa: CASNGDGQSTEAFF
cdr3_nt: TGTGCCAGCAATGGCGACGGTCAATCCACTGAAGCTTTCTTT

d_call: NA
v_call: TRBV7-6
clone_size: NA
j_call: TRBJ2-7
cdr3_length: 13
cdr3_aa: CASSHFSSYEQYF
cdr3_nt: TGTGCCAGCAGCCACTTTAGCTCCTACGAGCAGTACTTC

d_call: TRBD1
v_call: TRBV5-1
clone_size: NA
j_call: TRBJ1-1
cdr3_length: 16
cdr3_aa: CASSAGQVKMNTEAFF
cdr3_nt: TGCGCCAGCAGCGCGGGACAGGTTAAGATGAACACTGAAGCTTTCTTT

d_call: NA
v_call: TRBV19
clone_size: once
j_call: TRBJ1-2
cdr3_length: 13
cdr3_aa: CASSPEGDYGYTF
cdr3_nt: TGTGCCAGTAGTCCGGAGGGGGACTATGGCTACACCTTC

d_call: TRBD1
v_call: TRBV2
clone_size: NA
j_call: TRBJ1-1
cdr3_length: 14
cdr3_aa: CASRGRTGNTEAFF
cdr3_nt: TGTGCCAGCAGGGGAAGGACAGGGAACACTGAAGCTTTCTTT

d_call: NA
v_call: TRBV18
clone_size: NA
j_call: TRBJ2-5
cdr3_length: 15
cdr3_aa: CASSPTGPPGETQYF
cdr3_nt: TGTGCCAGCTCACCTACGGGACCCCCCGGGGAGACCCAGTACTTC

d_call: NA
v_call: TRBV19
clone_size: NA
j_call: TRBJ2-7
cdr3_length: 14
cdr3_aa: CASSISEGRDEQYF
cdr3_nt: TGTGCCAGTAGTATCAGCGAGGGACGGGACGAGCAGTACTTC

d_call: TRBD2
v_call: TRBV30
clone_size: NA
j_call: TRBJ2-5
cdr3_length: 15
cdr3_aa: CAWSVGEGLVETQYF
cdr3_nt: TGTGCCTGGAGTGTGGGGGAGGGCCTAGTTGAGACCCAGTACTTC

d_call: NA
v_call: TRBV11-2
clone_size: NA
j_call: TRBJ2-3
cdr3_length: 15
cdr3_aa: CASSFDRPGINTQYF
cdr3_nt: TGTGCCAGCAGCTTCGATCGTCCAGGGATAAATACGCAGTATTTT

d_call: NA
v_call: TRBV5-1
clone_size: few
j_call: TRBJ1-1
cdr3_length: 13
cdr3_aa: CASSLWRGTEAFF
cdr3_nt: TGCGCCAGCAGCTTGTGGCGGGGCACTGAAGCTTTCTTT

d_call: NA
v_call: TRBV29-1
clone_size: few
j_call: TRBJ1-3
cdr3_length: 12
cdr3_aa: CSVGTTGNTIYF
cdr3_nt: TGCAGCGTCGGGACGACTGGAAACACCATATATTTT

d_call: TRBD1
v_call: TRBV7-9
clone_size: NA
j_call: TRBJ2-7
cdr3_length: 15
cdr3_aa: CASSVLQGAGDEQYF
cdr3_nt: TGTGCCAGCAGCGTACTACAGGGGGCGGGCGACGAGCAGTACTTC

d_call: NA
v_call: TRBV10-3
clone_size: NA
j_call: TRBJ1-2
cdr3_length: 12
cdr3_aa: CATMGGVYGYTF
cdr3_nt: TGTGCCACTATGGGGGGGGTCTATGGCTACACCTTC

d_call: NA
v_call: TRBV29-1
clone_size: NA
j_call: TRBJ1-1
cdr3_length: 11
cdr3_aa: CSGNFGSEAFF
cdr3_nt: TGCAGCGGGAACTTTGGAAGTGAAGCTTTCTTT

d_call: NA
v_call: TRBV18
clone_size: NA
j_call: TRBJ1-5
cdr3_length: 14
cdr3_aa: CASSPSYSNQPQHF
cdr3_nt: TGTGCCAGCTCACCTTCATATAGCAATCAGCCCCAGCATTTT

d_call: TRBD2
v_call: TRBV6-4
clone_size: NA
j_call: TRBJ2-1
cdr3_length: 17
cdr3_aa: CASSDSPTSGLYNEQFF
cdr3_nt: TGTGCCAGCAGTGACTCCCCGACTAGCGGACTCTACAATGAGCAGTTCTTC

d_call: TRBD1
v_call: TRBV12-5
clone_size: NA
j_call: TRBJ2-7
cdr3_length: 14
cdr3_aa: CASGQGQGTREQYF
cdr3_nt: TGTGCTAGTGGCCAGGGACAGGGGACCCGCGAGCAGTACTTC